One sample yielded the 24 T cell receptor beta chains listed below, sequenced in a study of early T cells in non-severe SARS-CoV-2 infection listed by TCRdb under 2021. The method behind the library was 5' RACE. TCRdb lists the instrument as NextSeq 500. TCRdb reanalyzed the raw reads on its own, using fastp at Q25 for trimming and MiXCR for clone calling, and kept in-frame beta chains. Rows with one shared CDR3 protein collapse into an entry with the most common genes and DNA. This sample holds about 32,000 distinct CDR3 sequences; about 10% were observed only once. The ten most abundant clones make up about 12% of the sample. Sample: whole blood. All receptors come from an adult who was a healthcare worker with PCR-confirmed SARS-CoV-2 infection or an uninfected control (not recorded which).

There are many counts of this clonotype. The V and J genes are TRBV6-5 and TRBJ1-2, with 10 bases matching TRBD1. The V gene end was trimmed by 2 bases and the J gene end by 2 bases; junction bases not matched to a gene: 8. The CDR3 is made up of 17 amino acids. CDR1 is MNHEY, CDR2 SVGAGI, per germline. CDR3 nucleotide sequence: TGTGCCAGCAGTTACGTAGGACAGGGGGATCAGAACTATGGCTACACCTTC. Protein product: CASSYVGQGDQNYGYTF.

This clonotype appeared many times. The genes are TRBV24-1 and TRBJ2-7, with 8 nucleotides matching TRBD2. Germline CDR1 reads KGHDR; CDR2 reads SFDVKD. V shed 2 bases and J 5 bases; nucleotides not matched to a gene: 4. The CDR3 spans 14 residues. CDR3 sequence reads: CATSDSSGGDEQYF. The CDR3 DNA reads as TGTGCCACCAGTGATTCGTCCGGGGGGGACGAGCAGTACTTC.

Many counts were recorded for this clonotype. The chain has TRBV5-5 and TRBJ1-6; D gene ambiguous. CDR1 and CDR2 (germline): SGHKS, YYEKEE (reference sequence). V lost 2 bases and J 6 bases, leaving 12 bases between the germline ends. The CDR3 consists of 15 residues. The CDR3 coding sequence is TGTGCCAGCAGCTTCTGGGGTAGCAGTAATTCACCCCTCCACTTT. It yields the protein CASSFWGSSNSPLHF.

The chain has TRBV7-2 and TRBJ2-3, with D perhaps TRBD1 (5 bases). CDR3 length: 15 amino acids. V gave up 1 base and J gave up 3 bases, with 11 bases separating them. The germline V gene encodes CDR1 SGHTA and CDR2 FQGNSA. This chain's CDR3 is CASSLGGRDTDTQYF. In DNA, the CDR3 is TGTGCCAGCAGCTTAGGCGGCAGGGATACAGATACGCAGTATTTT.

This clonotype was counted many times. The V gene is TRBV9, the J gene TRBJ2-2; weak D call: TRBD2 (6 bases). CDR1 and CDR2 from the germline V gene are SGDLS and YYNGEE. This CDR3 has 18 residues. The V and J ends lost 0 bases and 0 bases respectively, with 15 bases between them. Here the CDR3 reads CASSVGLWDFSNTGELFF. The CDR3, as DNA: TGTGCCAGCAGCGTAGGTTTATGGGACTTTTCGAACACCGGGGAGCTGTTTTTT.

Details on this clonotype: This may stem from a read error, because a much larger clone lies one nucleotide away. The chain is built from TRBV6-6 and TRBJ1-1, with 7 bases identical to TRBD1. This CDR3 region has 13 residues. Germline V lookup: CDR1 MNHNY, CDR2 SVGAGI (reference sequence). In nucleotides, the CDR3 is TGTACCAGCAAGGGAACAGGGGTCCCTGAAGCTTTCTTT. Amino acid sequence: CTSKGTGVPEAFF.

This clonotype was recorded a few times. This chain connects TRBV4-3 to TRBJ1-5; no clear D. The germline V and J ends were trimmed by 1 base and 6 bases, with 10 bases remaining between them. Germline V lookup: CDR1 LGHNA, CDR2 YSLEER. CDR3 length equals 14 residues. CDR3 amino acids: CASSQVGLGQPQHF. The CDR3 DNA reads TGCGCCAGCAGCCAAGTGGGTCTAGGTCAGCCCCAGCATTTT.

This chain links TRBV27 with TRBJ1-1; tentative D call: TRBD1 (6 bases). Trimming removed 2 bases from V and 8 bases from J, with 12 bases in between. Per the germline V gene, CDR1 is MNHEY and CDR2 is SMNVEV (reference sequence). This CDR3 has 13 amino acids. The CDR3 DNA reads TGTGCCAGCAGTTTAACCTACAGGGCCGAAGCTTTCTTT. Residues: CASSLTYRAEAFF.

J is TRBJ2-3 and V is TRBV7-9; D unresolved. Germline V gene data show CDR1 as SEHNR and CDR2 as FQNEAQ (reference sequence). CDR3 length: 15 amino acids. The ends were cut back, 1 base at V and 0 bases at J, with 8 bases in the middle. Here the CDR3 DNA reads TGTGCCAGCAGCTTAGTGGCAACTAGCACAGATACGCAGTATTTT. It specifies CASSLVATSTDTQYF.

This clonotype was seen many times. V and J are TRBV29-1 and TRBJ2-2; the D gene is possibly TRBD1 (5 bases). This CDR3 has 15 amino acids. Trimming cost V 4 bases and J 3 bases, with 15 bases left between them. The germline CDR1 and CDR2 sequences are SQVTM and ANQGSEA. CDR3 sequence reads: CSVGTDNSYTGELFF. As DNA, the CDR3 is TGCAGCGTTGGAACGGACAACAGTTACACCGGGGAGCTGTTTTTT.

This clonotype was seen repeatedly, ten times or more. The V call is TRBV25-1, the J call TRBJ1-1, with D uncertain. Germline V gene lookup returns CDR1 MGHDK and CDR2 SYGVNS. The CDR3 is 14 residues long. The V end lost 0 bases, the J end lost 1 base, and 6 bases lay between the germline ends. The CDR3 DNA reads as TGTGCCAGCAGTGAATATTCAAGGAACACTGAAGCTTTCTTT. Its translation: CASSEYSRNTEAFF.

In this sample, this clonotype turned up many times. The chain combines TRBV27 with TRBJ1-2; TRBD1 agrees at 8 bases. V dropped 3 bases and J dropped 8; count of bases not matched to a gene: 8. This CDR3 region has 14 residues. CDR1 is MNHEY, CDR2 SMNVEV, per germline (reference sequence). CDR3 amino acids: CASSFQGAVGGYTF. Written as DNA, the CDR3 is TGTGCCAGCAGTTTTCAGGGGGCGGTTGGAGGCTACACCTTC.

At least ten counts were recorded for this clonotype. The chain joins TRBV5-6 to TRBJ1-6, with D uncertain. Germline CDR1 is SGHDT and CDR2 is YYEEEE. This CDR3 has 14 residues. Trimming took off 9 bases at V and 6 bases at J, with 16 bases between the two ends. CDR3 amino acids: CATSSSGGNSPLHF. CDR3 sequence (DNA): TGTGCCACCTCGTCTTCTGGCGGTAATTCACCCCTCCACTTT.

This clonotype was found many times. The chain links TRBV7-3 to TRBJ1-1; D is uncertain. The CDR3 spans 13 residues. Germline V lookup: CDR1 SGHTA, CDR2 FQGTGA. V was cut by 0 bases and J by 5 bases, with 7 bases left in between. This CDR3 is CASSLTERTEAFF. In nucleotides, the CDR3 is TGTGCCAGCAGCTTAACAGAGAGGACTGAAGCTTTCTTT.

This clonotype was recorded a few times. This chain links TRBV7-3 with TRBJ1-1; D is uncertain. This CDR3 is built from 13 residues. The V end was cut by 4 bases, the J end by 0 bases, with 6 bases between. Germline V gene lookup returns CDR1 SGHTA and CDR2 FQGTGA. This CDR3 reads CASSSFLNTEAFF. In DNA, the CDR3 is TGTGCCAGCAGCTCTTTCCTGAACACTGAAGCTTTCTTT. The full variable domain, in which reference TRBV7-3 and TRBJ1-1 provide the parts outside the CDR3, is GAGVSQTPSNKVTEKGKYVELRCDPISGHTALYWYRQSLGQGPEFLIYFQGTGAADDSGLPNDRFFAVRPEGSVSTLKIQRTERGDSAVYLCASSSFLNTEAFFGQGTRLTVV.

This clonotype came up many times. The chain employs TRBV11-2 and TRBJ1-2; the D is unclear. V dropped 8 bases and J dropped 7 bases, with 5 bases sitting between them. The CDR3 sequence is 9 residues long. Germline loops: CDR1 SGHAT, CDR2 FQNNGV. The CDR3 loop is CASDRGYTF. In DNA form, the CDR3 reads TGTGCCAGCGATCGTGGCTACACCTTC.

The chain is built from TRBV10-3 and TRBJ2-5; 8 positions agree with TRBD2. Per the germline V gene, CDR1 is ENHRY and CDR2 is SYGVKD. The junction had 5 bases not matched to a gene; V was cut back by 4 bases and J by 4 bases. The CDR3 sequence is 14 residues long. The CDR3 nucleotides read TGTGCCATCAGTGGCCCGGGACTAGGAGAGACCCAGTACTTC. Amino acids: CAISGPGLGETQYF.

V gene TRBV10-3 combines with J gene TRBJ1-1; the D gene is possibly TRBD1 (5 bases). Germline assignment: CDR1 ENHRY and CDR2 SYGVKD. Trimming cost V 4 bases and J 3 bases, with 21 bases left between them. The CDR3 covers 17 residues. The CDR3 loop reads CAISAAGRRISDTEAFF. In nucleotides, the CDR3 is TGTGCCATCAGTGCAGCGGGACGGAGGATTTCGGACACTGAAGCTTTCTTT.

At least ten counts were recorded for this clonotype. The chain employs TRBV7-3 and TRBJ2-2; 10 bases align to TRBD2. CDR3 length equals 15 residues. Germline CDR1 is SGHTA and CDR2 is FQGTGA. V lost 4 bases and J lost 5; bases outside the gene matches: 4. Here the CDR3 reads CASSWTSGVTGELFF. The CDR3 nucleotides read TGTGCCAGCAGCTGGACTAGCGGCGTTACCGGGGAGCTGTTTTTT.

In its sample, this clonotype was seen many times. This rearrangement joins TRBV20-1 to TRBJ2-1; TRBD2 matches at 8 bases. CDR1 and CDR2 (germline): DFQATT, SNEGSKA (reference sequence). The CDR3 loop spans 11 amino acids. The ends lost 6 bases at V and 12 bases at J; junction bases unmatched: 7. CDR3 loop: CSAPSGGRQFF. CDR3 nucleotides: TGCAGTGCCCCCTCGGGGGGGCGGCAGTTCTTC.

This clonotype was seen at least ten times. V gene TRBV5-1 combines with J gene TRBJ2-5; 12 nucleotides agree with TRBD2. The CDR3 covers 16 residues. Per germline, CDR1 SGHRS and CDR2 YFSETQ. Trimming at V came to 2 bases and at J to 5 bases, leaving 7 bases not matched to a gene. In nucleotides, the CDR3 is TGCGCCAGCAGCTTTTCTAGCGGGGGGGCCGGGGAGACCCAGTACTTC. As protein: CASSFSSGGAGETQYF.

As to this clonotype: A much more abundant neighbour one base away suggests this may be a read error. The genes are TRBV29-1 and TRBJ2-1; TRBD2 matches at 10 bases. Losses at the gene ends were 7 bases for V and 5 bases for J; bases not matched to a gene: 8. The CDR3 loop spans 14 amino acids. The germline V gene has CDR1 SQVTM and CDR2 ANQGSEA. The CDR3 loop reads CSAQSGGAHNEQFF. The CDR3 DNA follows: TGCAGCGCACAGAGCGGGGGGGCCCACAATGAGCAGTTCTTC.

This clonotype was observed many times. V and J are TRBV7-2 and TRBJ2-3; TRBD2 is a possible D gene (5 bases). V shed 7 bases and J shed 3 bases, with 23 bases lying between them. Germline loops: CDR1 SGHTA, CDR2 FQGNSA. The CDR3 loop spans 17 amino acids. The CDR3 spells CASTPWVTGSETDTQYF. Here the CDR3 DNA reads TGTGCCAGCACCCCGTGGGTGACGGGGAGTGAAACAGATACGCAGTATTTT.

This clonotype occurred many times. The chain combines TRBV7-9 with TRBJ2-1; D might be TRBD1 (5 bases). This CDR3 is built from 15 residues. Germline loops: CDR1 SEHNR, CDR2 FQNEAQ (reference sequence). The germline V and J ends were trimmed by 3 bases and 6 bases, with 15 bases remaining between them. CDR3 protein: CASSLAGALRNEQFF. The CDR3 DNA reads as TGTGCCAGCAGCTTGGCTGGGGCCCTGCGCAATGAGCAGTTCTTC.